Detailed here is one T cell receptor (beta chain). The sample comes from a study of cytomegalovirus exposure and HLA in healthy donors. In the PCR, 60 Vbeta and 13 Jbeta primers were used. Data came from immunoSEQ multiplex PCR; TCRdb stores just in-frame clones and leaves some out. The sample comprises 130,000 or so clones, about 76% of which are singletons, and around 6.6% rests with the top ten. Germline CDR1 reads SGHNT; CDR2 reads YYREEE (reference sequence). There are 15 residues in the CDR3. V was clipped by 3 bases and J by 10 bases; unmatched bases: 9. This chain uses TRBV5-4 with TRBJ2-1; 11 positions agree with TRBD2. The clonotype comes from a middle-aged man in good health and CMV-seropositive. The sample comprised PBMCs. CDR3 DNA sequence: TGTGCCAGCAGCTCGAGACTAGCGGGGAATGGGGAGCAGTTCTTC. This sequence encodes CASSSRLAGNGEQFF. The full variable domain, with the rest looked up from reference TRBV5-4 and TRBJ2-1, is ETGVTQSPTHLIKTRGQQVTLRCSSQSGHNTVSWYQQALGQGPQFIFQYYREEENGRGNFPPRFSGLQFPNYSSELNVNALELDDSALYLCASSSRLAGNGEQFFGPGTRLTVL.